This entry features one T cell receptor (beta chain) sequence. Its recognized antigen is unknown. No base qualities exist here, and no much larger clone lies one base off it. For sequencing of the TCRbeta CDR3 region, genomic DNA was extracted from the sorted cells. TCRbeta CDR3 regions were sequenced using the immunoSEQ Assay. TCRdb stores this immuneACCESS table with in-frame sequences only. Part of the clones is absent; in the studies checked, under half of the shortfall reflects unresolved V genes, and no reason is known for the rest. This sample lists approximately 72,000 clones; roughly 89% were detected once. Together, the top ten hold nearly 0.8% of the sample. The data derive from a study of OX40 agonist ivuxolimab in advanced cancers. Study-level background: Ivuxolimab was a fully human IgG2 agonistic monoclonal antibody targeting the costimulatory receptor OX40 (CD134). Partial responses occurred in three dose-escalation patients: two with cutaneous melanoma and one with hepatocellular carcinoma. Intravenous ivuxolimab was administered to patients every 2 weeks at six dose levels: 0.01, 0.1, 0.3, 1.5, 3 and 10 mg/kg. Among the roughly 50 dose-escalation patients, some 20 had hepatocellular carcinoma, around 15 melanoma, 9 renal cell carcinoma and 9 head and neck cancer. Prior anti-PD-1, anti-PD-L1 or anti-CTLA-4 therapy was permitted, and 40% to 50% of dose-escalation patients had received checkpoint inhibitors. In the dose-escalation cohort, more than 75% of patients were male, and the mean age was approximately 60 years, with a range of 23 to 79. The point of sequencing TCRbeta in the periphery was to test whether ivuxolimab changed TCR sequence diversity and drove clonal T-cell expansion. The monotherapy dose-escalation portion (N of about 52 patients) of the phase I ivuxolimab trial is reported in the paper.

Here V drops 5 bases and J drops 3 bases, and the junction holds 10 bases not matched to any gene. CDR1 MGHRA and CDR2 YSYEKL were looked up in the germline V gene. Taken from cysteine to phenylalanine, the CDR3 has 17 residues. Only the CDR3 DNA is retained, 51 bases long and in frame from the first base. What the work shows at the level of the full study, not this receptor alone: Partial responders in the 0.1-3.0 mg/kg groups had among the lowest normalized peripheral clonal expansion, especially among CD8+ T cells. The antigen specificity of the clonally expanded peripheral T cells was not determined. Low levels of normalized T-cell clonal expansion were also shown by some nonresponding patients. At doses of 0.1 to 3.0 mg/kg, clonal expansion of both CD4+ and CD8+ blood T cells was observed from baseline to week 6. After ivuxolimab, more expanded clones were found on average in CD8+ T cells than in CD4+ T cells.

The trial excluded patients who had a history of autoimmune disease or who were on systemic immunosuppression. Peripheral blood for TCR sequencing was collected from all dose cohorts at baseline, on cycle 4 day 1, and on cycle 7 day 1. Samples came from an open-label, multicenter, first-in-human phase I dose-escalation trial of ivuxolimab. The trial enrolled adults with locally advanced or metastatic head and neck squamous cell, hepatocellular, melanoma or renal cell carcinoma. Before TCR sequencing, CD4+ T cells and CD8+ T cells from peripheral blood were sorted into separate populations. The starting material was CD4+ or CD8+ T cells sorted from blood, obtained in a trial of the OX40 agonist ivuxolimab. This TCR was sampled from an adult with an advanced solid tumor such as melanoma, head and neck, liver or kidney cancer. The V gene is TRBV4-1 and the J gene is TRBJ2-3, and TRBD2 matches 11 of the central bases. The DNA sequence reads TGCGCCAGCAGCTCTTACGGGACTAGCGGAAGGACAGATACGCAGTATTTT. This yields the protein CASSSYGTSGRTDTQYF.